This TCR beta chain was documented in a study of T cell repertoires in cytomegalovirus infection. Across the study: Signatures in public TCR beta sequences pointed to both CMV infection and matching HLA type.

Broader study findings: Adding up the frequency of public TCR beta families identified people who carried CMV plus the relevant HLA. There were HLA-C-restricted CMV-specific TCR beta clonotypes dominating the ex vivo response.

The CDR3 contains 15 residues. CDR1 and CDR2 from the germline V gene are MGHDK and SYGVNS. The junction had 3 bases not matched to a gene; V was cut back by 6 bases and J by 1 base. This clonotype was counted a few times. The antigen is undetermined. MiXCR, applied by TCRdb to the reads, yields one record per CDR3 protein. The repertoire includes 630,000 or so distinct CDR3 sequences, approximately 25% of them detected once, and approximately 8% sits in the top ten. The sample was CD8+ T cells from PBMCs. The receptor's source is a human donor in good health (CMV status not recorded). Some clones in this sample may be carry-over from other donors' samples. The V gene is TRBV25-1, the J gene TRBJ2-2; 9 bases are shared with TRBD2. CDR3 sequence reads: CASRGLAQNTGELFF. The CDR3 nucleotides are TGTGCCAGCAGAGGACTAGCGCAGAACACCGGGGAGCTGTTTTTT.